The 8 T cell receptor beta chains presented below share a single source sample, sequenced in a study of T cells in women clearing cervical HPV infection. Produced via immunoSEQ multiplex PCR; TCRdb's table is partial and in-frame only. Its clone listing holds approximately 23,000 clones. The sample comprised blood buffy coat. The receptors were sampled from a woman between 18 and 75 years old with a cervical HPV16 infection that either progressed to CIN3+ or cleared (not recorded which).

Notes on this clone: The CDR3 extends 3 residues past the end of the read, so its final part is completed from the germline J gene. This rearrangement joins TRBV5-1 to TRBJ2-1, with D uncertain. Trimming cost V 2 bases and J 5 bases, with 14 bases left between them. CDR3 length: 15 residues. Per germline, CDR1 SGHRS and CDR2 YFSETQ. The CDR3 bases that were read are TGCGCCAGCAGCTTCTCTGGCAGAACCGACAATGAG. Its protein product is CASSFSGRTDNE. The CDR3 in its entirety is CASSFSGRTDNEQFF.

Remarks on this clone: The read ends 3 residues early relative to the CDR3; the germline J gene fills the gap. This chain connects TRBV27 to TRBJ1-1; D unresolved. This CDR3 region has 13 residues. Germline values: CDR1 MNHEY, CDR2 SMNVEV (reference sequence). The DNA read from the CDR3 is TGTGCCAGCAGTCCCCCCGGACTCCGAGGG. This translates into CASSPPGLRG. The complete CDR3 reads CASSPPGLRGAFF.

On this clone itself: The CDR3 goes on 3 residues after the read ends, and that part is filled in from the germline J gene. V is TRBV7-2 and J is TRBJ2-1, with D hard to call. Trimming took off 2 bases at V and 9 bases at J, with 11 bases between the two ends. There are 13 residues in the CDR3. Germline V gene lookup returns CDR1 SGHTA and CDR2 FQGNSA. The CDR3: CASSLPIEIEQFF. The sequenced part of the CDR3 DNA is TGTGCCAGCAGCTTACCTATAGAGATTGAG. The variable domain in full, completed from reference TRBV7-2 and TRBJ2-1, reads GAGVSQSPSNKVTEKGKDVELRCDPISGHTALYWYRQSLGQGLEFLIYFQGNSAPDKSGLPSDRFSAERTGGSVSTLTIQRTQQEDSAVYLCASSLPIEIEQFFGPGTRLTVL.

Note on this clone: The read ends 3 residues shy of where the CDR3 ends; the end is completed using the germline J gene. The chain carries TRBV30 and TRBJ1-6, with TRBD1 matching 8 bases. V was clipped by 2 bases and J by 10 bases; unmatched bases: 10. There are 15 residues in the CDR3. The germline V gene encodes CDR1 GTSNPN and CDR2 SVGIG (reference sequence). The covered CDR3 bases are TGTGCCTGGAGTATCCCTCAGGGGGCAAACTCACCC. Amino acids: CAWSIPQGANSP. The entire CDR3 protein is CAWSIPQGANSPLHF.

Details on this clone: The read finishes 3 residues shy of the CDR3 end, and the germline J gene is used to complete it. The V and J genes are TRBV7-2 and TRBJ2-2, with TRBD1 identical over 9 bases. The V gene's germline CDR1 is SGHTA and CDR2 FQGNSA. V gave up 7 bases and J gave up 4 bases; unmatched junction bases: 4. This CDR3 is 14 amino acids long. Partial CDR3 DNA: TGTGCCAGCACCGGGACAGGGCCCACCGGGGAG. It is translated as CASTGTGPTGE. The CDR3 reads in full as CASTGTGPTGELFF.

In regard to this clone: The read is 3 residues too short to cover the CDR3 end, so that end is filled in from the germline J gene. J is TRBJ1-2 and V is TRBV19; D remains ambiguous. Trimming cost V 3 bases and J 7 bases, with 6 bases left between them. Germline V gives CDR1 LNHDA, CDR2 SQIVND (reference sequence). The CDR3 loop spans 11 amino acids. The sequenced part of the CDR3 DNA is TGTGCCAGTAGTATCGGTGTTGGC. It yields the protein CASSIGVG. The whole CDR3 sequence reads CASSIGVGYTF.

The CDR3 DNA, read in part, is TGTGCCAGTAGTATAGGGCCTCTCACAGATACG. Translated, it gives CASSIGPLTDT. The entire CDR3 protein is CASSIGPLTDTQYF. The chain links TRBV19 to TRBJ2-3; D call uncertain. Coverage ceases 3 residues before the CDR3 finishes, and the germline J gene fills in the end. This CDR3 comprises 14 residues. Germline CDR1 LNHDA, CDR2 SQIVND (reference sequence). V was clipped by 1 base and J by 2 bases, with 7 bases between them.

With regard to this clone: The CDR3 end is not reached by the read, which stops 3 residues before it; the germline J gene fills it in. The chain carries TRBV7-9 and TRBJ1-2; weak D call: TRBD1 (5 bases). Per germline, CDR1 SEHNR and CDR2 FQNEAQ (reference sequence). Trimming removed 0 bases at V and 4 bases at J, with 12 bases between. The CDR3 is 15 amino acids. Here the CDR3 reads CASSLAGQGSYGYTF. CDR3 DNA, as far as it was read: TGTGCCAGCAGCTTAGCGGGCCAGGGAAGCTATGGC.